This TCR beta chain was captured by sequencing in a study of CD8 T cells in Susac syndrome (dated by TCRdb to about 2019). Study-level background: Of the Susac syndrome patients who were sequenced, eight were in clinical remission while six had clinically active disease. At blood withdrawal, Susac syndrome patients were either therapy-naive, taking corticosteroids (in some cases with IVIg as well), or taking IVIg alone. The study used repertoire sequencing to test whether antigen drove CD8+ T cell activation and differentiation in Susac syndrome. The study compared CD8+ T cell repertoire clonality among roughly 12 healthy donors, some 14 Susac syndrome patients and fewer than 19 multiple sclerosis patients. Overall study outcomes, separate from this receptor: The TCR sequencing and HLA analysis was acknowledged to have included a relatively small number of individuals. Susac syndrome CD8+ repertoires showed clonal expansion, highest in CD8+ TEMRA cells and greater in clinically active than remitting patients. Roughly 17 and five Susac-specific public clones were found in the total CD8+ and CD8+ TEMRA repertoires, respectively.

This clonotype was detected a few times. The antigen this receptor binds is unknown. Per-base qualities were not stored, and no clone one base away is much larger. Looking up the germline V gene (reference sequence) yields CDR1 LGHDT and CDR2 YNNKEL. There are 12 amino acids in the CDR3, from cysteine to phenylalanine inclusive. The only DNA kept is the CDR3, 36 bases in frame from the first base. The junction carries 4 bases between V and J, which are trimmed by 3 bases and 5 bases respectively. RNA was extracted using the RNeasy kit, and roughly 0.45 to 1 microgram was reverse transcribed with random hexamers. The immunoSEQ multiplex PCR assay, covering 54 Vbeta and 13 Jbeta segments, was used to amplify TCR beta CDR3 regions. PCR amplification bias was corrected using a synthetic template baseline for primer optimization and computational correction. In the paper's pipeline: Reads were assigned to V, D and J genes according to IMGT and analyzed in immunoSEQ Analyzer, with only productive sequences retained. Clonality was computed as one minus Shannon entropy normalized by log2 of the number of productive unique sequences. For each patient and control, public and private clones were evaluated within the 100 most prevalent clones. Clones were defined as Susac-specific when absent from the healthy and MS cohorts, from fewer than 1,300 published viral clones and from other ImmuneACCESS disease sequences. TCRdb trimmed the raw reads at Q25, called clones with MiXCR and kept productive beta chains. Entries that share a CDR3 protein sequence are merged under the most common genes and DNA. TCRdb's processing, not the authors', yielded these V and J calls. For this sample the table gives more than 150,000 distinct CDR3 sequences, of which 85% to 95% were detected only once. Jointly, the top ten make up around 0.16% of the sample.

High-throughput TCR beta sequencing profiled peripheral blood CD8+ and CD4+ T cells from healthy donors, Susac syndrome patients and multiple sclerosis patients. The Susac syndrome patients fulfilled recently defined diagnostic criteria for either definite or probable disease. Bulk CD8+ and CD4+ T cells were purified by magnetic negative isolation, whereas CD8+ TEMRA cells were enriched by FACS. Blood was drawn into EDTA tubes, processed within 24 hours, and PBMCs were isolated by density gradient centrifugation. PBMCs intended for TCR sequencing were cryopreserved in liquid nitrogen and thawed later in a water bath at 37 degrees C. The sorted or isolated CD4+, CD8+ and CD8+ TEMRA cells had a purity of 90% or higher.

The sequencing sample was made of CD8+ T cells from PBMCs. Recombination joined TRBV3-1 with TRBJ2-2, with an unclear D gene assignment. This TCR derives from a human donor with Susac syndrome. The nucleotide sequence is given as TGTGCCAGCAGCCATCCTACCGGGGAGCTGTTTTTT. Translated, it gives CASSHPTGELFF. The variable domain in full, with residues beyond the CDR3 obtained from the reference TRBV3-1 and TRBJ2-2 genes, is DTAVSQTPKYLVTQMGNDKSIKCEQNLGHDTMYWYKQDSKKFLKIMFSYNNKELIINETVPNRFSPKSPDKAHLNLHINSLELGDSAVYFCASSHPTGELFFGEGSRLTVL.